The sequence of this T cell receptor (beta chain) was determined in a study of cytomegalovirus exposure and HLA in healthy donors. Overall study results and limits: The CMV antigen specificity of a few CMV-associated chains was confirmed through in vitro analysis. Presence/absence analyses rested on an assumption that sequencing depth was roughly uniform across donors.

The study ran its PCR with 60 Vbeta and 13 Jbeta primers. This table comes from immunoSEQ multiplex PCR, and its TCRdb copy is limited to in-frame clones, with some not included. This repertoire shows fewer than 200,000 clones, 80% found once; its top ten account for around 0.69%. To note about this clone: Its antigen remains unknown.

There are 13 residues in the CDR3. V lost 11 bases, J lost 0 bases, and 13 bases lay in between. CDR1 and CDR2 from the germline V gene are SNHLY and FYNNEI. The J gene is TRBJ1-2, the V gene TRBV2; possibly TRBD1 for D (5 bases). This sequence originates from a boy aged 10-17 years in good health and CMV-seronegative. The sequencing input was PBMCs. The CDR3 here is CAGGVGTNYGYTF. The CDR3 nucleotides read TGTGCCGGGGGGGTAGGGACTAACTATGGCTACACCTTC.